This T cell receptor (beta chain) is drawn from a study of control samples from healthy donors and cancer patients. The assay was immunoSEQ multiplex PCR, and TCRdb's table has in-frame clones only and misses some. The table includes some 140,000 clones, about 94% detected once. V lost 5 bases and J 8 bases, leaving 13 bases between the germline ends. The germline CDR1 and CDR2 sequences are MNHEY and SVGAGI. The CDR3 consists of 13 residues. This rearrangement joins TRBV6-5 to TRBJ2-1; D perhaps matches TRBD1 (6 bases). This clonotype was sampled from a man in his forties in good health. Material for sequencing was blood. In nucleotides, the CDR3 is TGTGCCAGCAGTCCGAAAGGGGGAGATGAGCAGTTCTTC. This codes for CASSPKGGDEQFF.